This T cell receptor beta chain emerged from a study of blood T cell repertoires in COVID-19. The V gene's germline CDR1 is SGHNT and CDR2 YYREEE (reference sequence). This CDR3 has 15 residues. Trimming cost V 1 base and J 0 bases, with 8 bases left between them. In the original analysis: How many nucleated cells were present was estimated from reference gene primer amplification. This table comes from immunoSEQ multiplex PCR, and its TCRdb copy is limited to in-frame clones, with some not included. That table gives V, J and clone size, and the DNA gave D and trimming. The table has around 300,000 clones, approximately 90% seen once. This clone was picked up one time.

The sequenced sample consisted of peripheral blood. The receptor was isolated from a woman aged 25 to 39 with COVID-19, enrolled during active disease. The chain employs TRBV5-4 and TRBJ1-3, with D unclear. This CDR3 reads CASSLSVSSGNTIYF. In DNA, the CDR3 is TGTGCCAGCAGCTTGTCCGTCAGCTCTGGAAACACCATATATTTT.